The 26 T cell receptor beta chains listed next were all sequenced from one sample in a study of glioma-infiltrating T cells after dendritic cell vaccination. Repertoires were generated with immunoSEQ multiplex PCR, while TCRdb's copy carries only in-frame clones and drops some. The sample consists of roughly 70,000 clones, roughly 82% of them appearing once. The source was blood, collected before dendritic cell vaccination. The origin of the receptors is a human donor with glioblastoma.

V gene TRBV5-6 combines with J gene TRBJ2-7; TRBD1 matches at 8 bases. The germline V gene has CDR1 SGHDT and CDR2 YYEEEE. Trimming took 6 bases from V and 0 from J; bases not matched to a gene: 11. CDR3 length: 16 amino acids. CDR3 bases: TGTGCCAGCACCGATATACAGGGGGGATACTCCTACGAGCAGTACTTC. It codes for CASTDIQGGYSYEQYF.

CDR3 sequence: CASKTGTGASNYGYTF. The CDR3 coding sequence is TGTGCCAGTAAAACCGGGACAGGGGCCTCTAACTATGGCTACACCTTC. The chain combines TRBV19 with TRBJ1-2, with TRBD1 identical over 10 bases. Trimming took 7 bases from V and 0 from J; bases not matched to a gene: 8. CDR1 and CDR2 (germline): LNHDA, SQIVND (reference sequence). The CDR3 covers 16 residues.

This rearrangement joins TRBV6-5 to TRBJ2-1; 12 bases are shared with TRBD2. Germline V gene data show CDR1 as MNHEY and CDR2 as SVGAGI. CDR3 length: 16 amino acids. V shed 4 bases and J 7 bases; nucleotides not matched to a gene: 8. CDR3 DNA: TGTGCCAGCAGTTCCAGACTAGCGGGGGATATTAATGAGCAGTTCTTC. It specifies CASSSRLAGDINEQFF.

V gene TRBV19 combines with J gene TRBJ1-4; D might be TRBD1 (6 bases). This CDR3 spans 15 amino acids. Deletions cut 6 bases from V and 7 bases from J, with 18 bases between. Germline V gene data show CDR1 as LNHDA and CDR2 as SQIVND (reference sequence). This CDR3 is CASRELTGTGEKLFF. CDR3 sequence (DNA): TGTGCCAGTAGGGAGCTAACAGGGACGGGTGAAAAACTGTTTTTT.

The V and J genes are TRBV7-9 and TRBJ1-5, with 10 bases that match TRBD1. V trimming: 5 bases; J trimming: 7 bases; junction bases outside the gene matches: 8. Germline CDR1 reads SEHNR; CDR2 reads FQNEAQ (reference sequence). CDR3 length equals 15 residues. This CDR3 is CASSGGQGPLQPQHF. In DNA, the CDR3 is TGTGCCAGCAGCGGGGGACAGGGGCCTCTCCAGCCCCAGCATTTT.

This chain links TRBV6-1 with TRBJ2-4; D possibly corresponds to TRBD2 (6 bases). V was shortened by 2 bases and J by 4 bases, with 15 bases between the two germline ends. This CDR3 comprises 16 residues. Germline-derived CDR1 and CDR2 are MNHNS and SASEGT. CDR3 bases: TGTGCCAGCAGTGAATCTCGTAGCGGTAGAAAAAACATTCAGTACTTC. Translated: CASSESRSGRKNIQYF.

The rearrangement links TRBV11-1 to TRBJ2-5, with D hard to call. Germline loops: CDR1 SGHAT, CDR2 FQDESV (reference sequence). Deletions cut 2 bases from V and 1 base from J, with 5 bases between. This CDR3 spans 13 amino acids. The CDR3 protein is CASSLQIQETQYF. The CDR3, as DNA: TGTGCCAGCAGCTTACAGATCCAAGAGACCCAGTACTTC.

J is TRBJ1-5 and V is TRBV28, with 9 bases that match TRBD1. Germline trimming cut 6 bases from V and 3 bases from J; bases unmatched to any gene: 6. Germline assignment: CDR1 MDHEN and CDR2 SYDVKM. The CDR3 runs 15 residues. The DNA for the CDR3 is TGTGCCAGCAGGCCGACAGGGGGTATCAATCAGCCCCAGCATTTT. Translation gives CASRPTGGINQPQHF.

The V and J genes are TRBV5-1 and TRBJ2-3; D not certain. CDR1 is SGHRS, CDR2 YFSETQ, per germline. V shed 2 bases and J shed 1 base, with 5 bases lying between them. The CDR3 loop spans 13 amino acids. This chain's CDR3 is CASSFTGTDTQYF. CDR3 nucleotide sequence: TGCGCCAGCAGCTTTACGGGCACAGATACGCAGTATTTT. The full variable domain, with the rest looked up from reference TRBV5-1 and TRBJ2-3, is KAGVTQTPRYLIKTRGQQVTLSCSPISGHRSVSWYQQTPGQGLQFLFEYFSETQRNKGNFPGRFSGRQFSNSRSEMNVSTLELGDSALYLCASSFTGTDTQYFGPGTRLTVL.

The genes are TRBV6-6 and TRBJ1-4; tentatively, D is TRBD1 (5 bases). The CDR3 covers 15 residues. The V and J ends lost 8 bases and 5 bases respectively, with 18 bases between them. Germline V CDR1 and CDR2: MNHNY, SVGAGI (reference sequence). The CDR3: CASDTLGLENEKLFF. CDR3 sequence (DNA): TGTGCCAGCGATACCCTGGGACTGGAAAATGAAAAACTGTTTTTT.

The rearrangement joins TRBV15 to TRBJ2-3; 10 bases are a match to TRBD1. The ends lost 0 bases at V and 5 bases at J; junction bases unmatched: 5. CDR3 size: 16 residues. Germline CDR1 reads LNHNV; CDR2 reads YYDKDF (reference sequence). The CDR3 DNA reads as TGTGCCACCAGCAGAGAGACAGGGGGCTGGGGAGATACGCAGTATTTT. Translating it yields CATSRETGGWGDTQYF. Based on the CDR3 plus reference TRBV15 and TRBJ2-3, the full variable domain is DAMVIQNPRYQVTQFGKPVTLSCSQTLNHNVMYWYQQKSSQAPKLLFHYYDKDFNNEADTPDNFQSRRPNTSFCFLDIRSPGLGDTAMYLCATSRETGGWGDTQYFGPGTRLTVL.

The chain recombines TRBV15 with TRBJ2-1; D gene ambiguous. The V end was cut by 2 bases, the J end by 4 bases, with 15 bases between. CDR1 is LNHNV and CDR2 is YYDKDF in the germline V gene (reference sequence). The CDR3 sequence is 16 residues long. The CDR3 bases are TGTGCCACCAGCAGACCCGAACGGAGAGGTTACAATGAGCAGTTCTTC. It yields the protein CATSRPERRGYNEQFF.

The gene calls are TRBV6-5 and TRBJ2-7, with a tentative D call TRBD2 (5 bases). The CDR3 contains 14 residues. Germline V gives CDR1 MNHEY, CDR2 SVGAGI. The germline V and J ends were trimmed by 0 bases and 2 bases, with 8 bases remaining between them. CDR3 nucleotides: TGTGCCAGCAGTTACTCGAGGGAAACCTACGAGCAGTACTTC. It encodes CASSYSRETYEQYF.

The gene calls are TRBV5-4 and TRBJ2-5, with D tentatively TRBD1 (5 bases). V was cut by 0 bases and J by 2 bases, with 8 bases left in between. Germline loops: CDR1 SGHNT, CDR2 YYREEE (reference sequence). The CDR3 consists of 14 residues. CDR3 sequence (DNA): TGTGCCAGCAGCTTGGGGACACAGCAAGAGACCCAGTACTTC. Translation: CASSLGTQQETQYF. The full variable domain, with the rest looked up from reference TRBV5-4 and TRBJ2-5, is ETGVTQSPTHLIKTRGQQVTLRCSSQSGHNTVSWYQQALGQGPQFIFQYYREEENGRGNFPPRFSGLQFPNYSSELNVNALELDDSALYLCASSLGTQQETQYFGPGTRLLVL.

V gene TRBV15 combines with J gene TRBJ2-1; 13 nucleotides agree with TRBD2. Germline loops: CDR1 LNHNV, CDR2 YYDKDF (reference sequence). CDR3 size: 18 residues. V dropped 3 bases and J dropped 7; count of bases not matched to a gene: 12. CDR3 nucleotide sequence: TGTGCCACCAGCAGGACGTCTTGGACTAGCGGGAGCAGGAATGAGCAGTTCTTC. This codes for CATSRTSWTSGSRNEQFF. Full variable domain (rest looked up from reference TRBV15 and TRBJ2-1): DAMVIQNPRYQVTQFGKPVTLSCSQTLNHNVMYWYQQKSSQAPKLLFHYYDKDFNNEADTPDNFQSRRPNTSFCFLDIRSPGLGDTAMYLCATSRTSWTSGSRNEQFFGPGTRLTVL.

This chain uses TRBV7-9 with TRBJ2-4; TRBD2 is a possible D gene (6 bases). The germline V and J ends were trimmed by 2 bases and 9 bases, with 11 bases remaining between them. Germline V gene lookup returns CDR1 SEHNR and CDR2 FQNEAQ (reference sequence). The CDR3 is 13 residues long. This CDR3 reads CASSLLSGGIQYF. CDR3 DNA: TGTGCCAGCAGCTTACTTTCCGGGGGCATTCAGTACTTC. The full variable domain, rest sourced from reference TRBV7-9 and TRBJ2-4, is DTGVSQNPRHKITKRGQNVTFRCDPISEHNRLYWYRQTLGQGPEFLTYFQNEAQLEKSRLLSDRFSAERPKGSFSTLEIQRTEQGDSAMYLCASSLLSGGIQYFGAGTRLSVL.

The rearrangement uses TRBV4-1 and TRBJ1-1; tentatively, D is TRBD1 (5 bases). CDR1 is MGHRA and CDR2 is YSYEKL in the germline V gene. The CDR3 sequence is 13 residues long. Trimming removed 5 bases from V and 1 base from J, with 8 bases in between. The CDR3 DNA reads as TGCGCCAGCAGCTCGCAGGGGAACACTGAAGCTTTCTTT. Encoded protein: CASSSQGNTEAFF.

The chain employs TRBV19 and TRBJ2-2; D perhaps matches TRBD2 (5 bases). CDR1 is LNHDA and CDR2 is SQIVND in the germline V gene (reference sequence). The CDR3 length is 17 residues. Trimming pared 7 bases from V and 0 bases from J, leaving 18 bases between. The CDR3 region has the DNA TGTGCCAGTACCCCTTTCGGACGGGATACGAACACCGGGGAGCTGTTTTTT. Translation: CASTPFGRDTNTGELFF.

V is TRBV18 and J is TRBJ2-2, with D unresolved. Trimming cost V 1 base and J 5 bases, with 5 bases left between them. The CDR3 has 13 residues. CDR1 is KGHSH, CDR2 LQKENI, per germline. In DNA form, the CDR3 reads TGTGCCAGCTCACCACGGCAGACCGGGGAGCTGTTTTTT. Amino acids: CASSPRQTGELFF. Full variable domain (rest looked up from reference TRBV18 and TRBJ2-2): NAGVMQNPRHLVRRRGQEARLRCSPMKGHSHVYWYRQLPEEGLKFMVYLQKENIIDESGMPKERFSAEFPKEGPSILRIQQVVRGDSAAYFCASSPRQTGELFFGEGSRLTVL.

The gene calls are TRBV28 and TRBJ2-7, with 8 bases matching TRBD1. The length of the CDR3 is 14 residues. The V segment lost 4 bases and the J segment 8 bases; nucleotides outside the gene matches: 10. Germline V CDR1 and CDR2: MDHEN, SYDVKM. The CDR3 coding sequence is TGTGCCAGCAGTTCCGAATACAGGGGGTTGAAGCAGTACGTC. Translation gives CASSSEYRGLKQYV.

CDR3 in amino acids: CATRGEGMDGYTF. In nucleotides, the CDR3 is TGCGCCACCAGAGGGGAGGGGATGGATGGCTACACCTTC. This chain uses TRBV5-1 with TRBJ1-2; tentatively, D is TRBD1 (5 bases). The CDR3 is 13 amino acids. Germline V lookup: CDR1 SGHRS, CDR2 YFSETQ. V was pared by 9 bases and J by 6 bases, with 18 bases between.

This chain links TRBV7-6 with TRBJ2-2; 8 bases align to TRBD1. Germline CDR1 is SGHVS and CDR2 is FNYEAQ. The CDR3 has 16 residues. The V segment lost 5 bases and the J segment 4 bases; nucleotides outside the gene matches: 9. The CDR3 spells CASSRRTGSGTGELFF. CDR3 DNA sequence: TGTGCCAGCAGCCGCAGGACAGGGAGTGGCACCGGGGAGCTGTTTTTT.

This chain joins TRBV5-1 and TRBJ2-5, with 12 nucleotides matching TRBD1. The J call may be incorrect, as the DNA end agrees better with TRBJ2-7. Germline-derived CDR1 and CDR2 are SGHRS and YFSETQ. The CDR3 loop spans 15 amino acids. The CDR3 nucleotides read TGCGCCAGCAGCTATGGGACAGGGGGCTCGAGCGAGCAGTACTTC. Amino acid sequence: CASSYGTGGSSEQYF.

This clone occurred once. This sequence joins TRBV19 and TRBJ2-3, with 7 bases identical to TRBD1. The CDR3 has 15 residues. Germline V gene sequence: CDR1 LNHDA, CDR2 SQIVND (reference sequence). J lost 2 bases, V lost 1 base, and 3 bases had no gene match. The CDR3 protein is CASSIGGQLTDTQYF. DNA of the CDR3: TGTGCCAGTAGTATAGGGGGACAGCTCACAGATACGCAGTATTTT. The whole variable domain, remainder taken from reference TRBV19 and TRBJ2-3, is DGGITQSPKYLFRKEGQNVTLSCEQNLNHDAMYWYRQDPGQGLRLIYYSQIVNDFQKGDIAEGYSVSREKKESFPLTVTSAQKNPTAFYLCASSIGGQLTDTQYFGPGTRLTVL.

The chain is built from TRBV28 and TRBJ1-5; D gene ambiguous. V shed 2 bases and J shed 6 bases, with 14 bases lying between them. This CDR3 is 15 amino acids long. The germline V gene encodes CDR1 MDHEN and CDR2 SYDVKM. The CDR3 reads CASSLRRQAGQPQHF. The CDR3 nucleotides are TGTGCCAGCAGTTTAAGGCGGCAGGCGGGTCAGCCCCAGCATTTT. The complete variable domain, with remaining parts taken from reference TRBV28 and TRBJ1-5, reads DVKVTQSSRYLVKRTGEKVFLECVQDMDHENMFWYRQDPGLGLRLIYFSYDVKMKEKGDIPEGYSVSREKKERFSLILESASTNQTSMYLCASSLRRQAGQPQHFGDGTRLSIL.

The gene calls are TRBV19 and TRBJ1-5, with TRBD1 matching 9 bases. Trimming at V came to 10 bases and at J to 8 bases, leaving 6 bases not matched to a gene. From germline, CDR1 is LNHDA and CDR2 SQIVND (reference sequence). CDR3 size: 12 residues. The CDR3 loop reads CAKGGQGKPQHF. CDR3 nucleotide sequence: TGTGCCAAAGGGGGACAGGGCAAGCCCCAGCATTTT.